A single sample is the source of the 6 T cell receptor beta chains below, sequenced in a study of T cells of healthy individuals. TCRdb processed the 5' RACE reads anew with MiXCR; each CDR3 protein has one entry. Altogether tens of thousands of distinct CDR3 sequences are present, around 15% being singletons, with the ten largest covering around 5.1%. These receptors all stem from a human donor in good health.

This clonotype has more than one count but fewer than ten. The V gene is TRBV12-3 or TRBV12-4, the J gene TRBJ2-3; TRBD1 aligns across 9 bases. J lost 5 bases, V lost 4 bases, and 10 bases had no gene match. The CDR3 extends over 16 amino acids. For the CDR3, the DNA is TGTGCCAGCAGTTCCCGGGACAGGGAAGTCGTAGATACGCAGTATTTT. Protein sequence: CASSSRDREVVDTQYF.

This clonotype came up many times. The rearrangement links TRBV18 to TRBJ2-2, with 11 bases aligning to TRBD2. Unmatched junction bases numbered 4, after V lost 3 bases and J lost 7 bases. The CDR3 is 15 amino acids. Germline V CDR1 and CDR2: KGHSH, LQKENI. CDR3 protein: CASSPGLAEVGELFF. CDR3 DNA: TGTGCCAGCTCACCGGGACTAGCGGAGGTCGGGGAGCTGTTTTTT.

This clonotype was seen many times. The rearrangement uses TRBV18 and TRBJ1-4, with 7 bases fitting TRBD1. Unmatched junction bases numbered 11, after V lost 5 bases and J lost 8 bases. Germline-derived CDR1 and CDR2 are KGHSH and LQKENI. This CDR3 has 15 residues. CDR3 DNA sequence: TGTGCCAGCTCAGCCAGACAGGGCTGGGGCGAAAAACTGTTTTTT. As protein: CASSARQGWGEKLFF.

The chain has TRBV29-1 and TRBJ2-5; D ambiguous. CDR1 SQVTM and CDR2 ANQGSEA come from the germline V gene. The CDR3 totals 14 residues. The V end lost 0 bases, the J end lost 5 bases, and 13 bases lay between the germline ends. CDR3 protein: CSVEEGMSGETQYF. In nucleotides, the CDR3 is TGCAGCGTTGAAGAGGGGATGTCCGGGGAGACCCAGTACTTC.

On this clonotype itself: This may stem from a read error, because a much larger clone lies one nucleotide away. This chain uses TRBV5-1 with TRBJ1-1; a possible D gene is TRBD1 (5 bases). Germline-derived CDR1 and CDR2 are SGHRS and YFSETQ. This CDR3 is 14 amino acids long. CDR3 coding DNA: TGCGCCAACAGCTGGGGGACCCGAGGGACTGAAGCTTTCTTT. As protein: CANSWGTRGTEAFF.

J is TRBJ2-1 and V is TRBV5-1; 8 bases match TRBD2. After removal of 0 bases from V and 9 bases from J, the junction contained 14 bases not matched to a gene. The CDR3 contains 17 residues. Germline values: CDR1 SGHRS, CDR2 YFSETQ. The CDR3 sequence: CASSLAIAGRPGAEQFF. The CDR3 DNA follows: TGCGCCAGCAGCTTGGCAATAGCGGGAAGGCCTGGGGCTGAGCAGTTCTTC.